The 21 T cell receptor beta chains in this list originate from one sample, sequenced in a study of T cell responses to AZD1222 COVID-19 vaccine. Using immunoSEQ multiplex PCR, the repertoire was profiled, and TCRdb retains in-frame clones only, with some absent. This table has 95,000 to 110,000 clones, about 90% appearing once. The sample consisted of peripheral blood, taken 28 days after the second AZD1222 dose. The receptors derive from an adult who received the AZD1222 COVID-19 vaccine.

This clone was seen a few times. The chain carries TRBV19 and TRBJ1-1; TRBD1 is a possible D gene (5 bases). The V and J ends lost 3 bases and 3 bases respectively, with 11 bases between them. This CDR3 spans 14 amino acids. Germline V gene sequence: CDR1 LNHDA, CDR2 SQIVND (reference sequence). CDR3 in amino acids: CASSIIGDHTEAFF. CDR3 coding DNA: TGTGCCAGTAGTATTATAGGGGACCACACTGAAGCTTTCTTT.

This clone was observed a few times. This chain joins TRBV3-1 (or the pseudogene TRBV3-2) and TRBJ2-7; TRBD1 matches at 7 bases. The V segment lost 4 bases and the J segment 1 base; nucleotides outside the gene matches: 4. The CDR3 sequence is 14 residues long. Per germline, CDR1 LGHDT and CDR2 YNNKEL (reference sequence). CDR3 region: CASSRGQESYEQYF. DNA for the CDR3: TGTGCCAGCAGCCGAGGACAGGAGTCCTACGAGCAGTACTTC.

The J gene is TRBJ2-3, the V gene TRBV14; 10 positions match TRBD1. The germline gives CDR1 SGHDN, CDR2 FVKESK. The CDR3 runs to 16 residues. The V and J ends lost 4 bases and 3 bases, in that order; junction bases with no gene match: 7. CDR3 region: CASSPLRTGGTDTQYF. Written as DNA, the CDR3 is TGTGCCAGCAGCCCCCTACGGACAGGGGGAACAGATACGCAGTATTTT.

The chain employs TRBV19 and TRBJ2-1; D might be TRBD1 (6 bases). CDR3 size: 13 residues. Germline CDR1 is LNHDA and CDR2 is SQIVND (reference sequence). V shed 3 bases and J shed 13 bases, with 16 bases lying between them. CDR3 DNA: TGTGCCAGTAGTATGGTTAACAGGGCTAATCAGTTCTTC. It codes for CASSMVNRANQFF.

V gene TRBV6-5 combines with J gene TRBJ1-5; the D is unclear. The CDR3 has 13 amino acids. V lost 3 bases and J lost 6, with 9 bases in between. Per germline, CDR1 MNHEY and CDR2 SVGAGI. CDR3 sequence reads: CASSYGSGQPQHF. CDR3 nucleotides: TGTGCCAGCAGTTATGGGAGCGGTCAGCCCCAGCATTTT.

The CDR3 sequence: CASSFGGRSGTDTQYF. The CDR3 DNA reads as TGTGCCAGCAGCTTCGGGGGTCGGTCGGGGACAGATACGCAGTATTTT. The chain uses TRBV11-2 and TRBJ2-3; TRBD2 might be the D (6 bases). This CDR3 has 16 amino acids. Looked up from germline, CDR1 is SGHAT and CDR2 is FQNNGV. Trimming took 3 bases from V and 3 from J, leaving 16 bases between them.

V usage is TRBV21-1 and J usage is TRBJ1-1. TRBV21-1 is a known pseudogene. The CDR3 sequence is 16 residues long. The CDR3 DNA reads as TGTGCCAGCAGCAAAGTTCGGGCAAAACGGGACACTGAAGCTTTCTTT. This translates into CASSKVRAKRDTEAFF.

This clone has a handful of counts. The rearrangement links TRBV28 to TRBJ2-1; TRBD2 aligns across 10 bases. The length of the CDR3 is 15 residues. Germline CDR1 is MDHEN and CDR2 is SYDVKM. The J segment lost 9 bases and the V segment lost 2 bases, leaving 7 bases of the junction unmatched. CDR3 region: CASSLGSSGGLEQFF. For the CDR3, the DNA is TGTGCCAGCAGTTTAGGGTCTAGCGGGGGCCTTGAGCAGTTCTTC. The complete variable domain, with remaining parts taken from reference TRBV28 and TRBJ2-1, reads DVKVTQSSRYLVKRTGEKVFLECVQDMDHENMFWYRQDPGLGLRLIYFSYDVKMKEKGDIPEGYSVSREKKERFSLILESASTNQTSMYLCASSLGSSGGLEQFFGPGTRLTVL.

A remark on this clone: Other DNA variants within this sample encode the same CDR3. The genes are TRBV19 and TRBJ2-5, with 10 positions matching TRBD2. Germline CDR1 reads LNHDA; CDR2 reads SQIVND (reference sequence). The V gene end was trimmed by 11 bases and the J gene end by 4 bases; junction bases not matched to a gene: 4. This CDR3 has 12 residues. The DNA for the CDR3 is TGTGCCTCGAGACTAGCGGGAGAGACCCAGTACTTC. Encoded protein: CASRLAGETQYF.

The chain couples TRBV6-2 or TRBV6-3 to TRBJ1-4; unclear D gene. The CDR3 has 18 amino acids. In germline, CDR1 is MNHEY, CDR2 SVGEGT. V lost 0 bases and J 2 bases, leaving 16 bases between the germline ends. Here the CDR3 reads CASSYSLSKAATNEKLFF. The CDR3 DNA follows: TGTGCCAGCAGTTACTCGTTATCCAAGGCGGCGACTAATGAAAAACTGTTTTTT.

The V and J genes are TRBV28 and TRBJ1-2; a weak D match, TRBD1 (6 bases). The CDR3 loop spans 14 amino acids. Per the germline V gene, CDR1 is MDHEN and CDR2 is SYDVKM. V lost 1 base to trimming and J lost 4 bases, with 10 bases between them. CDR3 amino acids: CASSLFGQSYGYTF. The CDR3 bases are TGTGCCAGCAGTTTATTTGGACAGAGCTATGGCTACACCTTC.

CDR3 DNA: TGTGCCAGCAGCAAAGCCCCGGGACAGTACAATGAGCAGTTCTTC. Its protein is CASSKAPGQYNEQFF. V usage is TRBV21-1 and J usage is TRBJ2-1; the table gives TRBD1 as D, unverified against the DNA. TRBV21-1 is flagged as a pseudogene. CDR3 length: 15 amino acids.

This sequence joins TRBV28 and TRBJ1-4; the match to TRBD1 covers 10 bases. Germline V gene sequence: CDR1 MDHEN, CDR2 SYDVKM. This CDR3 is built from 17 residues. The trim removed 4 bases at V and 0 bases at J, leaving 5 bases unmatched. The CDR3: CASSYGQGGATNEKLFF. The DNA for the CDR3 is TGTGCCAGCAGTTATGGACAGGGGGGGGCAACTAATGAAAAACTGTTTTTT.

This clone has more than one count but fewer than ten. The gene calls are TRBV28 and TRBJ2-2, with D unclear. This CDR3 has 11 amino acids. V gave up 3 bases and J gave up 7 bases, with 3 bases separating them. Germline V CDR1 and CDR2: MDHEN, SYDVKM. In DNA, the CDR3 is TGTGCCAGCAGTTTCAACGGGGAGCTGTTTTTT. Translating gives CASSFNGELFF.

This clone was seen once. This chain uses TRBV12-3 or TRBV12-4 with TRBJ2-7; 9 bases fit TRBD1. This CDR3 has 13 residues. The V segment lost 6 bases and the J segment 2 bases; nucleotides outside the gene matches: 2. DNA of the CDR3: TGTGCCAGCAGCCGACAGGGGGCCTACGAGCAGTACTTC. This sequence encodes CASSRQGAYEQYF.

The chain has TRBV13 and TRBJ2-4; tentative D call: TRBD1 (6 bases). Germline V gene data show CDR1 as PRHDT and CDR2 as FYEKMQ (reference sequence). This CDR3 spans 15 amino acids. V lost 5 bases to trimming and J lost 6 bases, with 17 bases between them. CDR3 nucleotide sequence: TGTGCCAGCAGCGTCGGCCCCAGGGGTTCAAACATTCAGTACTTC. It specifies CASSVGPRGSNIQYF.

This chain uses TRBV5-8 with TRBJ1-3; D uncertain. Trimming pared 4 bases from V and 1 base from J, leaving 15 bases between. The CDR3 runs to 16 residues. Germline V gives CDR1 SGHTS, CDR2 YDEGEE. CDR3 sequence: CASSPHTGSSGNTIYF. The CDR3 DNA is TGTGCCAGCAGCCCCCATACGGGCTCTTCTGGAAACACCATATATTTT.

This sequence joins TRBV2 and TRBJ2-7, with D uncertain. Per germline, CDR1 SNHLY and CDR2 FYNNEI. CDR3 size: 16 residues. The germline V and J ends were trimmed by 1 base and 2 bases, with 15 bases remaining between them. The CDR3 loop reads CASSEGSGMITYEQYF. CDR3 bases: TGTGCCAGCAGTGAAGGTTCAGGAATGATCACCTACGAGCAGTACTTC.

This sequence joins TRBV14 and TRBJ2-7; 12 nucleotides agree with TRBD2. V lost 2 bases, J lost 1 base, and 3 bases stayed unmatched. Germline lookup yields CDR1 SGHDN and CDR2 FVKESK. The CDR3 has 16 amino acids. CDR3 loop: CASSQRTSGDSYEQYF. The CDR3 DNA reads TGTGCCAGCAGCCAAAGGACTAGCGGGGATTCCTACGAGCAGTACTTC.

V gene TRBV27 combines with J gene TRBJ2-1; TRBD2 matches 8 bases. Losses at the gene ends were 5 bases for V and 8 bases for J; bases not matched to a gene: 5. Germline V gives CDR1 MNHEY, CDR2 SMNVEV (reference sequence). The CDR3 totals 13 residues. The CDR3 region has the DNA TGTGCCAGCAGTCCCGGGGGGGCCCATGAGCAGTTCTTC. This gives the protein CASSPGGAHEQFF.

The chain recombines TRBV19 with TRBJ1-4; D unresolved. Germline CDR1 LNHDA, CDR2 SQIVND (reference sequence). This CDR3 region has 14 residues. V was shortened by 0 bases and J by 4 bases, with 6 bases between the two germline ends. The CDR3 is CASSIDSLNEKLFF. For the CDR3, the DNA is TGTGCCAGTAGTATAGACAGTCTTAATGAAAAACTGTTTTTT.